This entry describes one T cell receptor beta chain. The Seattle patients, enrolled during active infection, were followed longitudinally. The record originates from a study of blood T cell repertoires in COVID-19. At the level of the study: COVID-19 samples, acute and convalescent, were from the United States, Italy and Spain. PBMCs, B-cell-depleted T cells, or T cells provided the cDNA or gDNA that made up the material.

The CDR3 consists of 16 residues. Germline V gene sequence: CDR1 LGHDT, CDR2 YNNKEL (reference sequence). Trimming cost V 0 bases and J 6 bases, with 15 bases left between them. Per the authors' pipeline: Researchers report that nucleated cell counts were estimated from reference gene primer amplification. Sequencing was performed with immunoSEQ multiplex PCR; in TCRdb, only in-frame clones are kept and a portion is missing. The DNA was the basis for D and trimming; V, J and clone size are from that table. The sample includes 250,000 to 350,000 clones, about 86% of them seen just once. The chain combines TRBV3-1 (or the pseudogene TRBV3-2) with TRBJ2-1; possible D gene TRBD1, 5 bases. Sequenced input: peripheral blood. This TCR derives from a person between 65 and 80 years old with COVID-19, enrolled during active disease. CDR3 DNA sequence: TGTGCCAGCAGCCAAGAAAGGGCAGGGATGGGCAATGAGCAGTTCTTC. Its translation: CASSQERAGMGNEQFF.